This is a list of T cell receptor beta chains from one sample in a study of cytomegalovirus exposure and HLA in healthy donors. Only in-frame clones appear in the TCRdb table, and some are missing; sequencing was by immunoSEQ multiplex PCR. Seen here are 100,000 to 150,000 clones, 70% to 80% observed once, and the top ten hold less than 4.5%. The material sequenced was PBMCs. These receptors were taken from a man aged 35 to 55 in good health and CMV-seronegative. Each CDR3 is given with its conserved first and last residue. The D gene is left open where the match is weak. Clone size is given for some rows only: seen once, a few or many times, or a class if the clone is expanded.

CDR3aa: CASSPKGEIRSVRTGELFF
CDR3nt: TGCGCCAGCAGCCCGAAAGGGGAAATTAGATCCGTACGCACCGGGGAGCTGTTTTTT
abundance: once
v_gene: TRBV4-1
j_gene: TRBJ2-2
d_gene: -

CDR3aa: CASSVQGASYEQYF
CDR3nt: TGTGCCAGCAGCGTACAGGGGGCCTCCTACGAGCAGTACTTC
abundance: -
v_gene: TRBV7-2
j_gene: TRBJ2-7
d_gene: TRBD1

CDR3aa: CASSTTNYGYTF
CDR3nt: TGCGCCAGCAGTACAACTAACTATGGCTACACCTTC
abundance: -
v_gene: TRBV10-2
j_gene: TRBJ1-2
d_gene: -

CDR3aa: CASTPTRVMYYGYTF
CDR3nt: TGTGCCAGCACCCCCACACGGGTGATGTACTATGGCTACACCTTC
abundance: once
v_gene: TRBV6-1
j_gene: TRBJ1-2
d_gene: -

CDR3aa: CASSSPGGGLGETQYF
CDR3nt: TGTGCCAGCAGCTCCCCCGGGGGAGGGCTAGGAGAGACCCAGTACTTC
abundance: -
v_gene: TRBV7-9
j_gene: TRBJ2-5
d_gene: TRBD2

CDR3aa: CATSSGQALSGANVLTF
CDR3nt: TGTGCCACCAGCAGTGGACAGGCCCTATCTGGGGCCAACGTCCTGACTTTC
abundance: -
v_gene: TRBV15
j_gene: TRBJ2-6
d_gene: TRBD1

CDR3aa: CSASRGDEQFF
CDR3nt: TGCAGTGCTAGTCGGGGTGATGAGCAGTTCTTC
abundance: few
v_gene: TRBV20-1
j_gene: TRBJ2-1
d_gene: -

CDR3aa: CASSLRQGMSTDTQYF
CDR3nt: TGTGCCAGCAGCTTACGGCAGGGGATGAGCACAGATACGCAGTATTTT
abundance: -
v_gene: TRBV7-9
j_gene: TRBJ2-3
d_gene: -

CDR3aa: CASRGVSGQGENTQYF
CDR3nt: TGTGCCAGCAGGGGCGTCTCCGGACAGGGTGAAAATACGCAGTATTTT
abundance: -
v_gene: TRBV11-2
j_gene: TRBJ2-3
d_gene: TRBD1

CDR3aa: CASSDPGQGLCSGNQPQHF
CDR3nt: TGTGCCAGCAGTGATCCGGGACAGGGTTTATGTTCCGGCAATCAGCCCCAGCATTTT
abundance: -
v_gene: TRBV6-4
j_gene: TRBJ1-5
d_gene: TRBD1

CDR3aa: CASSTTGGSNEKLFF
CDR3nt: TGTGCCAGCAGCACGACAGGGGGCTCTAATGAAAAACTGTTTTTT
abundance: -
v_gene: TRBV7-2
j_gene: TRBJ1-4
d_gene: TRBD1

CDR3aa: CASSLRQASSYNEQFF
CDR3nt: TGCGCCAGCAGCTTGAGGCAGGCAAGCTCCTACAATGAGCAGTTCTTC
abundance: -
v_gene: TRBV5-1
j_gene: TRBJ2-1
d_gene: -

CDR3aa: CASRGRQGQNSPLHF
CDR3nt: TGCGCCAGCAGGGGCCGGCAGGGCCAAAATTCACCCCTCCACTTT
abundance: -
v_gene: TRBV5-1
j_gene: TRBJ1-6
d_gene: -

CDR3aa: CSVVQGRNTEAFF
CDR3nt: TGCAGCGTTGTTCAGGGTAGAAACACTGAAGCTTTCTTT
abundance: -
v_gene: TRBV29-1
j_gene: TRBJ1-1
d_gene: -

CDR3aa: CASSLLLQGHGYTF
CDR3nt: TGTGCCAGCAGCTTACTCCTTCAGGGGCATGGCTACACCTTC
abundance: -
v_gene: TRBV7-2
j_gene: TRBJ1-2
d_gene: -

CDR3aa: CASSVGTGNSPLHF
CDR3nt: TGTGCCAGCAGTGTAGGGACAGGGAACTCACCCCTCCACTTT
abundance: -
v_gene: TRBV6-1
j_gene: TRBJ1-6
d_gene: TRBD1

CDR3aa: CASSRVAGGPDTQYF
CDR3nt: TGTGCCAGCAGCCGAGTAGCGGGGGGACCAGATACGCAGTATTTT
abundance: -
v_gene: TRBV7-9
j_gene: TRBJ2-3
d_gene: TRBD2

CDR3aa: CATSRGGSTYEQYF
CDR3nt: TGTGCCACCAGCAGAGGGGGCAGTACCTACGAGCAGTACTTC
abundance: once
v_gene: TRBV15
j_gene: TRBJ2-7
d_gene: -

CDR3aa: CASSPGRGLSYEQYF
CDR3nt: TGTGCCAGCTCACCAGGCAGGGGTTTATCCTACGAGCAGTACTTC
abundance: -
v_gene: TRBV18
j_gene: TRBJ2-7
d_gene: -

CDR3aa: CASSEAVGGGDPRETQYF
CDR3nt: TGTGCCAGCAGTGAAGCGGTTGGCGGGGGGGACCCAAGAGAGACCCAGTACTTC
abundance: -
v_gene: TRBV6-1
j_gene: TRBJ2-5
d_gene: TRBD2

CDR3aa: CASSPLPQTGASYEQYF
CDR3nt: TGTGCCAGCTCACCATTACCCCAGACAGGAGCCTCCTACGAGCAGTACTTC
abundance: -
v_gene: TRBV18
j_gene: TRBJ2-7
d_gene: -

CDR3aa: CASYGQGGRYTF
CDR3nt: TGTGCCAGCTATGGACAGGGAGGACGCTACACCTTC
abundance: few
v_gene: TRBV27
j_gene: TRBJ1-2
d_gene: TRBD1

CDR3aa: CASSEISGDTGELFF
CDR3nt: TGTGCCAGCAGTGAAATTAGCGGGGACACCGGGGAGCTGTTTTTT
abundance: once
v_gene: TRBV6-1
j_gene: TRBJ2-2
d_gene: TRBD2

CDR3aa: CASTKPKTDTQYF
CDR3nt: TGTGCCAGCACCAAGCCTAAAACAGATACGCAGTATTTT
abundance: -
v_gene: TRBV6-5
j_gene: TRBJ2-3
d_gene: -

CDR3aa: CASLTSGGADTQYF
CDR3nt: TGTGCCAGCCTGACTAGCGGGGGAGCAGATACGCAGTATTTT
abundance: once
v_gene: TRBV13
j_gene: TRBJ2-3
d_gene: TRBD2

CDR3aa: CASNPRGRPGELFF
CDR3nt: TGTGCCAGCAACCCGCGGGGCCGACCCGGGGAGCTGTTTTTT
abundance: -
v_gene: TRBV2
j_gene: TRBJ2-2
d_gene: -

CDR3aa: CASSRGENTEAFF
CDR3nt: TGTGCCAGCTCGCGTGGAGAGAACACTGAAGCTTTCTTT
abundance: few
v_gene: TRBV18
j_gene: TRBJ1-1
d_gene: -

CDR3aa: CASSEQGAVTETQYF
CDR3nt: TGTGCCAGCAGTGAACAGGGGGCTGTAACGGAGACCCAGTACTTC
abundance: -
v_gene: TRBV2
j_gene: TRBJ2-5
d_gene: TRBD1

CDR3aa: CASSNTMGQVNTEAFF
CDR3nt: TGTGCCAGCAGCAATACTATGGGACAGGTGAACACTGAAGCTTTCTTT
abundance: once
v_gene: TRBV7-2
j_gene: TRBJ1-1
d_gene: TRBD1

CDR3aa: CSVGGTNTEALF
CDR3nt: TGCAGCGTTGGCGGAACGAACACTGAAGCTCTCTTT
abundance: -
v_gene: TRBV29-1
j_gene: TRBJ1-1
d_gene: -

CDR3aa: CASSSRDRGDTQYF
CDR3nt: TGTGCCAGCAGCTCCCGGGACAGGGGAGATACGCAGTATTTT
abundance: -
v_gene: TRBV7-3
j_gene: TRBJ2-3
d_gene: TRBD1

CDR3aa: CASSEGRGGEHSGNTIYF
CDR3nt: TGTGCCAGCAGTGAAGGAAGGGGAGGGGAGCACTCTGGAAACACCATATATTTT
abundance: -
v_gene: TRBV2
j_gene: TRBJ1-3
d_gene: -

CDR3aa: CASTDGRGLNYNEQFF
CDR3nt: TGTGCCAGCACCGATGGCCGAGGACTTAACTACAATGAGCAGTTCTTC
abundance: -
v_gene: TRBV7-8
j_gene: TRBJ2-1
d_gene: -

CDR3aa: CASSPGGVAGNTIYF
CDR3nt: TGTGCCAGCAGCCCCGGGGGGGTCGCGGGAAACACCATATATTTT
abundance: once
v_gene: TRBV7-2
j_gene: TRBJ1-3
d_gene: -

CDR3aa: CASSSGFNYGYTF
CDR3nt: TGTGCCAGCAGTTCAGGGTTTAACTATGGCTACACCTTC
abundance: -
v_gene: TRBV6-6
j_gene: TRBJ1-2
d_gene: -

CDR3aa: CAISDYQGIDSPLHF
CDR3nt: TGTGCCATCAGTGATTACCAGGGTATTGATTCACCCCTCCACTTT
abundance: -
v_gene: TRBV10-3
j_gene: TRBJ1-6
d_gene: -

CDR3aa: CASSSDRWGANVLTF
CDR3nt: TGTGCCAGCTCATCGGACAGATGGGGGGCCAACGTCCTGACTTTC
abundance: -
v_gene: TRBV18
j_gene: TRBJ2-6
d_gene: -

CDR3aa: CASSEAGGAQPQHF
CDR3nt: TGTGCCAGCAGCGAGGCAGGGGGAGCTCAGCCCCAGCATTTT
abundance: -
v_gene: TRBV7-8
j_gene: TRBJ1-5
d_gene: TRBD1

CDR3aa: CASSSRGETEAFF
CDR3nt: TGTGCCAGCAGCTCCCGGGGGGAGACTGAAGCTTTCTTT
abundance: -
v_gene: TRBV11-3
j_gene: TRBJ1-1
d_gene: -

CDR3aa: CASSKFTSGTANYGYTF
CDR3nt: TGTGCCAGCAGCAAGTTTACCTCCGGGACAGCGAACTATGGCTACACCTTC
abundance: -
v_gene: TRBV7-8
j_gene: TRBJ1-2
d_gene: TRBD1

CDR3aa: CATQGNGNTIYF
CDR3nt: TGTGCCACACAGGGGAATGGAAACACCATATATTTT
abundance: -
v_gene: TRBV25-1
j_gene: TRBJ1-3
d_gene: TRBD1

CDR3aa: CASSGTGWRETQYF
CDR3nt: TGTGCCAGCAGCGGGACAGGGTGGAGGGAGACCCAGTACTTC
abundance: -
v_gene: TRBV2
j_gene: TRBJ2-5
d_gene: TRBD1

CDR3aa: CASSFRGCGDRYTF
CDR3nt: TGTGCCAGCAGTTTCAGGGGGTGCGGTGATCGCTACACCTTC
abundance: -
v_gene: TRBV28
j_gene: TRBJ1-2
d_gene: TRBD1

CDR3aa: CASSPGGRNGYTF
CDR3nt: TGTGCCAGCAGCCCGGGGGGGCGAAATGGCTACACCTTC
abundance: -
v_gene: TRBV7-6
j_gene: TRBJ1-2
d_gene: -

CDR3aa: CASSLNRGLAGIYEQYF
CDR3nt: TGTGCCAGCAGCTTGAATCGAGGACTAGCGGGGATTTACGAGCAGTACTTC
abundance: -
v_gene: TRBV5-4
j_gene: TRBJ2-7
d_gene: TRBD2

CDR3aa: CASSPGRREAFF
CDR3nt: TGTGCCAGCAGCCCTGGGAGAAGGGAAGCTTTCTTT
abundance: -
v_gene: TRBV14
j_gene: TRBJ1-1
d_gene: -

CDR3aa: CASSVEEGPYGYTF
CDR3nt: TGTGCCAGCAGCGTAGAGGAGGGGCCCTATGGCTACACCTTC
abundance: -
v_gene: TRBV9
j_gene: TRBJ1-2
d_gene: -

CDR3aa: CASSLAGTSQETQYF
CDR3nt: TGTGCCAGCAGTTTGGCGGGGACGTCCCAAGAGACCCAGTACTTC
abundance: -
v_gene: TRBV9
j_gene: TRBJ2-5
d_gene: -

CDR3aa: CASSMREPYQPQHF
CDR3nt: TGTGCCAGTAGTATGAGGGAGCCCTATCAGCCCCAGCATTTT
abundance: -
v_gene: TRBV19
j_gene: TRBJ1-5
d_gene: -

CDR3aa: CASSLLGGDYINEQFF
CDR3nt: TGTGCCAGCAGCTTGCTCGGCGGGGACTACATCAATGAGCAGTTCTTC
abundance: -
v_gene: TRBV5-6
j_gene: TRBJ2-1
d_gene: TRBD2

CDR3aa: CASSPTGSSYNEQFF
CDR3nt: TGTGCCAGCAGCCCCACGGGGAGCTCCTACAATGAGCAGTTCTTC
abundance: few
v_gene: TRBV11-3
j_gene: TRBJ2-1
d_gene: -

CDR3aa: CASSWMRQGDQYF
CDR3nt: TGTGCCAGCAGCTGGATGAGACAGGGGGATCAGTACTTC
abundance: -
v_gene: TRBV5-4
j_gene: TRBJ2-5
d_gene: TRBD1